This TCR beta chain originates from a study of regulatory T cells in long-lasting Graves disease. Study-wide results and caveats: Whereas approximately 950 public clonotypes were shared by new patients, persistent patients shared more, at a few thousand.

In building TCR beta libraries, iRepertoire HTBI primers were used together with Arm-PCR of CDR3 regions. TCRdb called the multiplex PCR reads again in MiXCR, with one record for every CDR3 protein. Of around 500,000 distinct CDR3 sequences listed, 15% to 20% are singletons. CDR1 and CDR2 from the germline V gene are SGHKS and YYEKEE (reference sequence). V was clipped by 3 bases and J by 0 bases; unmatched bases: 3. The CDR3 runs to 15 residues. As to time point: newly diagnosed GD, antithyroid drugs for less than 3 months. PBMC-derived RNA was used for the TCR library. In the case of this clonotype: Antigen unknown.

These data were also filed under a second study, of T cells in Graves' hyperthyroidism and ophthalmopathy.

The rearrangement links TRBV5-5 to TRBJ1-2, with 9 positions matching TRBD1. The sequence was collected from a woman aged 40-65 years with Graves disease. The sequencing here drew on peripheral blood mononuclear cells (PBMCs), taken at new diagnosis, from a patient treated with antithyroid drugs. The CDR3 sequence is CASSWGQGANYGYTF. DNA for the CDR3: TGTGCCAGCAGCTGGGGACAGGGAGCTAACTATGGCTACACCTTC.